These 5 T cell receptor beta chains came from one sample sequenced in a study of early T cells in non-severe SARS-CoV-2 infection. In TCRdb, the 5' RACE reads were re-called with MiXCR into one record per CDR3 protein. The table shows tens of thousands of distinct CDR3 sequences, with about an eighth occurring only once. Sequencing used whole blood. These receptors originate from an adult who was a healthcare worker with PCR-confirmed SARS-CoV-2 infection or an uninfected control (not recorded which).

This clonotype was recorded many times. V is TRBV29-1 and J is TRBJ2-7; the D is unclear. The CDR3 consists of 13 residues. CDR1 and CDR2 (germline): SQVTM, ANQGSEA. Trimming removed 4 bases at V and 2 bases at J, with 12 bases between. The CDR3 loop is CSVVGGGTYEQYF. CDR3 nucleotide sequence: TGCAGCGTTGTAGGTGGCGGTACCTACGAGCAGTACTTC.

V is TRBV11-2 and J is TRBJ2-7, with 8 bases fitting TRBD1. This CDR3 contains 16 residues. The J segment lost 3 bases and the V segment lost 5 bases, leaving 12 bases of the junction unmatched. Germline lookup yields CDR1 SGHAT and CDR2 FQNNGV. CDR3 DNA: TGTGCCAGCAGCAAACCCGGGACAGGAGGGATCTACGAGCAGTACTTC. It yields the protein CASSKPGTGGIYEQYF. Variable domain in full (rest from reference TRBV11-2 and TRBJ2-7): EAGVAQSPRYKIIEKRQSVAFWCNPISGHATLYWYQQILGQGPKLLIQFQNNGVVDDSQLPKDRFSAERLKGVDSTLKIQPAKLEDSAVYLCASSKPGTGGIYEQYFGPGTRLTVT.

The CDR3 sequence: CASTDRNGYTF. The CDR3 region has the DNA TGTGCCAGCACCGACAGGAATGGCTACACCTTC. V gene TRBV2 combines with J gene TRBJ1-2; possible D gene TRBD1, 6 bases. The V and J ends lost 7 bases and 6 bases respectively, with 9 bases between them. In germline, CDR1 is SNHLY, CDR2 FYNNEI. The CDR3 totals 11 residues.

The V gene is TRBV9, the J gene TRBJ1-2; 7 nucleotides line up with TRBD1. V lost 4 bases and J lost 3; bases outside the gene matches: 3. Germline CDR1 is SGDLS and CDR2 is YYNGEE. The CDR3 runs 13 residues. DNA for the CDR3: TGTGCCAGCAGCTATACAGGGGACTATGGCTACACCTTC. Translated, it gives CASSYTGDYGYTF.

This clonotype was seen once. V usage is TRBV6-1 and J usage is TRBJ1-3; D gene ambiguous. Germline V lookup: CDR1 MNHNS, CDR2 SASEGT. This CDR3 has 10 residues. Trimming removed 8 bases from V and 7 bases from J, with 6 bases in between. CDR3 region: CASGVNTIYF. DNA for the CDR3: TGTGCCAGCGGGGTTAACACCATATATTTT.